The 4 T cell receptor beta chains below come from one sample, sequenced in a study of blood T cell repertoires in COVID-19. Measured with immunoSEQ multiplex PCR; TCRdb has only the in-frame clones, and not every one. The repertoire includes about 250,000 clones, about 86% of them detected once, and approximately 1.4% sits in the top ten. The sample consisted of peripheral blood. The receptors come from a man aged 80 or over with acute or convalescent COVID-19.

This clone occurred a few times. V usage is TRBV7-3 and J usage is TRBJ1-2; 7 bases are a match to TRBD1. Losses at the gene ends were 5 bases for V and 5 bases for J; bases not matched to a gene: 5. From germline, CDR1 is SGHTA and CDR2 FQGTGA. The CDR3 extends over 13 amino acids. The CDR3 protein is CASSPGQQYGYTF. CDR3 nucleotide sequence: TGTGCCAGCAGCCCGGGACAGCAGTATGGCTACACCTTC.

This chain connects TRBV6-5 to TRBJ1-6; no firm D call. The length of the CDR3 is 15 residues. Trimming removed 5 bases from V and 0 bases from J, with 8 bases in between. Germline-derived CDR1 and CDR2 are MNHEY and SVGAGI. Here the CDR3 reads CASSHPSSYNSPLHF. CDR3 nucleotide sequence: TGTGCCAGCAGTCACCCGAGCTCCTATAATTCACCCCTCCACTTT.

The rearrangement uses TRBV18 and TRBJ1-2; D not certain. The CDR3 length is 17 residues. Germline loops: CDR1 KGHSH, CDR2 LQKENI. V dropped 1 base and J dropped 3 bases, with 18 bases sitting between them. In nucleotides, the CDR3 is TGTGCCAGCTCACCACGTCTGGAGGGAGCTGGGGACTATGGCTACACCTTC. It codes for CASSPRLEGAGDYGYTF. The full variable domain, in which reference TRBV18 and TRBJ1-2 provide the parts outside the CDR3, is NAGVMQNPRHLVRRRGQEARLRCSPMKGHSHVYWYRQLPEEGLKFMVYLQKENIIDESGMPKERFSAEFPKEGPSILRIQQVVRGDSAAYFCASSPRLEGAGDYGYTFGSGTRLTVV.

The chain uses TRBV4-3 and TRBJ2-2; D is unclear. CDR1 LGHNA and CDR2 YSLEER come from the germline V gene. This CDR3 is 18 amino acids long. Trimming pared 1 base from V and 1 base from J, leaving 16 bases between. As DNA, the CDR3 is TGCGCCAGCAGCCAAGCGGTGCTAATGAGTTGGAACACCGGGGAGCTGTTTTTT. It yields the protein CASSQAVLMSWNTGELFF.